Detailed here is one T cell receptor (beta chain). It has no known antigen specificity. The sample holds no much larger clone one base away, and base qualities are not on file. The trial excluded patients who had a history of autoimmune disease or were on systemic immunosuppression. In every dose cohort, peripheral blood was drawn for TCR sequencing at baseline, cycle 4 day 1, and cycle 7 day 1. Samples came from an open-label, multicenter, first-in-human phase I dose-escalation trial of ivuxolimab. Adults with locally advanced or metastatic melanoma, renal cell carcinoma, hepatocellular carcinoma or head and neck squamous cell carcinoma were enrolled in the trial. CD4+ and CD8+ T cells were sorted separately from peripheral blood before TCR sequencing. This sample is part of a study of OX40 agonist ivuxolimab in advanced cancers. With regard to the full study: Ivuxolimab was a fully human IgG2 agonistic monoclonal antibody targeting the costimulatory receptor OX40 (CD134). Intravenous ivuxolimab was administered to patients every 2 weeks at six dose levels: 0.01, 0.1, 0.3, 1.5, 3 and 10 mg/kg. Of the approximately 50 dose-escalation patients, hepatocellular carcinoma was present in about 20, melanoma in approximately 15, renal cell carcinoma in 9 and head and neck cancer in 9. A male proportion of roughly 80% and a mean age of roughly 58 years, ranging from roughly 20 to 80, were recorded for the dose-escalation cohort. Prior anti-PD-1, anti-PD-L1 or anti-CTLA-4 therapy was permitted, and checkpoint inhibitors had been received by under 50% of dose-escalation patients. Partial responses were achieved by three dose-escalation patients, of whom one had hepatocellular carcinoma and two had cutaneous melanoma. Peripheral TCRbeta sequencing was intended to test whether TCR sequence diversity was altered and clonal T-cell expansion was caused by ivuxolimab. The paper describes the monotherapy dose-escalation part (N ≈ 52 patients) of the phase I trial of ivuxolimab.

For sequencing of the TCRbeta CDR3 region, genomic DNA was extracted from the sorted cells. TCRbeta CDR3 regions were sequenced using the immunoSEQ Assay. Not all clones reach the TCRdb copy of this immuneACCESS table, which keeps in-frame sequences only. Checked studies attribute under half of the gap to unresolved V genes and leave the rest unexplained. The sample table holds some 41,000 clones, of which about 85% were seen once. The top ten hold about 15% of the sample. What the research found in general, with its limitations: Antigen specificity was not determined for the clonally expanded peripheral T cells. At doses of 0.1 to 3.0 mg/kg, clonal expansion of both CD4+ and CD8+ blood T cells was observed from baseline to week 6. In the 0.1-3.0 mg/kg groups, partial responders were among the patients with the lowest normalized peripheral clonal expansion, particularly in CD8+ T cells. Low levels of normalized T-cell clonal expansion were also shown by some nonresponding patients. On average, CD8+ T cells showed more expanded clones than CD4+ T cells after ivuxolimab.

Via the germline V gene, CDR1 is LGHNA and CDR2 YSLEER. V is clipped by 1 base and J by 9 bases, and the sequence between their germline boundaries is 6 bases long. There are 12 amino acids in the CDR3, from cysteine to phenylalanine inclusive. Left in the record is the CDR3 DNA by itself, 36 bases read in frame from the first base. Recombination linked TRBV4-3 to TRBJ2-2; 5 matching bases give a weak D call of TRBD1. The sequence derives from an adult with an advanced solid tumor such as melanoma, head and neck, liver or kidney cancer. The sequencing used CD4+ or CD8+ T cells sorted from blood, collected in a trial of the OX40 agonist ivuxolimab. The DNA is as follows: TGCGCCAGCAGCCAAGGGGGCCGGGAGCTGTTTTTT. Its translation reads: CASSQGGRELFF.